These T cell receptor beta chains were read from a single sample in a study of PD-L1 blockade in urothelial cancer. Measured with immunoSEQ multiplex PCR; TCRdb has only the in-frame clones, and not every one. The sample has tens of thousands of clones, approximately 86% seen once. The starting material was PBMCs, obtained around atezolizumab (anti-PD-L1) treatment. The receptors originated from a man aged 60-69 years with urothelial cancer. The CDR3 runs from the conserved cysteine through the conserved F or W. A D gene is named only where the DNA matches it firmly. The size entry is marked missing in some rows and otherwise reads once, few, many or a size class.

D gene: TRBD2
clone size: .
J gene: TRBJ2-3
CDR3 length: 16
V gene: TRBV9
CDR3 DNA: TGTGCCAGCAGCGTCGGACTAGCGGGGGCCAGAGATACGCAGTATTTT
CDR3 protein: CASSVGLAGARDTQYF

D gene: .
clone size: .
J gene: TRBJ2-5
CDR3 length: 20
V gene: TRBV21-1
CDR3 DNA: TGTGCCAGCACCGTTTGCAGGGGGGTACGTCCCATCGTAAACCAAGAGACCCAGTACTTC
CDR3 protein: CASTVCRGVRPIVNQETQYF

D gene: TRBD1
clone size: .
J gene: TRBJ2-7
CDR3 length: 15
V gene: TRBV9
CDR3 DNA: TGTGCCAGCAGCCCAGGGACAGGGGGCTCCTACGAGCAGTACTTC
CDR3 protein: CASSPGTGGSYEQYF

D gene: .
clone size: once
J gene: TRBJ1-2
CDR3 length: 11
V gene: TRBV30
CDR3 DNA: TGTGCCTGGAAACGGAACTATGGCTACACCTTC
CDR3 protein: CAWKRNYGYTF

D gene: TRBD2
clone size: .
J gene: TRBJ2-4
CDR3 length: 15
V gene: TRBV5-5
CDR3 DNA: TGTGCCAGCAGCTTGAGTCGCGGGGGGCTAAACATTCAGTACTTC
CDR3 protein: CASSLSRGGLNIQYF

D gene: .
clone size: .
J gene: TRBJ2-5
CDR3 length: 14
V gene: TRBV9
CDR3 DNA: TGTGCCAGCAGCGTAGATTTGGGCCGGGAGACCCAGTACTTC
CDR3 protein: CASSVDLGRETQYF

D gene: TRBD2
clone size: .
J gene: TRBJ2-7
CDR3 length: 15
V gene: TRBV30
CDR3 DNA: TGTGCCTGGAGTGTACTAGCGGGGGGAACCTACGAGCAGTACTTC
CDR3 protein: CAWSVLAGGTYEQYF

D gene: TRBD1
clone size: .
J gene: TRBJ2-7
CDR3 length: 13
V gene: TRBV29-1
CDR3 DNA: TGCAGCGCCCGGACAGGGGGCTCCTACGAGCAGTACTTC
CDR3 protein: CSARTGGSYEQYF

D gene: .
clone size: .
J gene: TRBJ2-1
CDR3 length: 10
V gene: TRBV6-4
CDR3 DNA: TGTGCCAGCAGAACTTATGAGCAGTTCTTC
CDR3 protein: CASRTYEQFF

D gene: TRBD1
clone size: .
J gene: TRBJ1-1
CDR3 length: 15
V gene: TRBV4-2
CDR3 DNA: TGTGCCAGCAGCCCCGTGGGGACAGGGGGCGCGGAGGCTTTCTTT
CDR3 protein: CASSPVGTGGAEAFF

D gene: TRBD1
clone size: .
J gene: TRBJ1-2
CDR3 length: 14
V gene: TRBV5-5
CDR3 DNA: TGTGCCAGCAGCGCGTGGACAGGGAATGACGGCTACACCTTC
CDR3 protein: CASSAWTGNDGYTF

D gene: .
clone size: few
J gene: TRBJ2-2
CDR3 length: 13
V gene: TRBV10-1
CDR3 DNA: TGCGCCAGCAGTACCACCACAACCGGGGAGCTGTTTTTT
CDR3 protein: CASSTTTTGELFF

D gene: TRBD2
clone size: .
J gene: TRBJ2-1
CDR3 length: 17
V gene: TRBV19
CDR3 DNA: TGTGCCAGTAGTAATTATCGGACTAGCGGGAATTCGGATGAGCAGTTCTTC
CDR3 protein: CASSNYRTSGNSDEQFF

D gene: .
clone size: .
J gene: TRBJ2-7
CDR3 length: 15
V gene: TRBV5-1
CDR3 DNA: TGCGCCAGCAGCTCCGTTCCGGGGGATCGGGGGGAGCAGTACTTC
CDR3 protein: CASSSVPGDRGEQYF

D gene: TRBD1
clone size: .
J gene: TRBJ2-3
CDR3 length: 16
V gene: TRBV15
CDR3 DNA: TGTGCCACCAGCAGAGATCTGAGGGGGCAGGCAGATACGCAGTATTTT
CDR3 protein: CATSRDLRGQADTQYF

D gene: .
clone size: .
J gene: TRBJ2-3
CDR3 length: 19
V gene: TRBV11-2
CDR3 DNA: TGTGCCAGCAGCTTAGTTGGAAAACTAGTAGGAGTTGCGGCCGACACGCAGTATTTT
CDR3 protein: CASSLVGKLVGVAADTQYF

D gene: .
clone size: .
J gene: TRBJ2-7
CDR3 length: 16
V gene: TRBV7-2
CDR3 DNA: TGTGCCAGCAGTCTATTTGGGGCTTCTGGGTCCTACGAGCAGTACTTC
CDR3 protein: CASSLFGASGSYEQYF

D gene: TRBD2
clone size: .
J gene: TRBJ2-5
CDR3 length: 17
V gene: TRBV9
CDR3 DNA: TGTGCCAGCAGCTCCCAGGAGGGACTAGCGGGGGTGGAGACCCAGTACTTC
CDR3 protein: CASSSQEGLAGVETQYF

D gene: .
clone size: .
J gene: TRBJ2-2
CDR3 length: 13
V gene: TRBV14
CDR3 DNA: TGTGCCAGCAGCCAGTCCAGGACCGGGGAGCTGTTTTTT
CDR3 protein: CASSQSRTGELFF

D gene: .
clone size: .
J gene: TRBJ1-4
CDR3 length: 15
V gene: TRBV5-4
CDR3 DNA: TGTGCCAGCAGCGGCAATGGTGCAACTAATGAAAAACTGTTTTTT
CDR3 protein: CASSGNGATNEKLFF

D gene: .
clone size: .
J gene: TRBJ1-2
CDR3 length: 14
V gene: TRBV4-3
CDR3 DNA: TGCGCCAGCAGCCACCCTGACTACAACTATGGCTACACCTTC
CDR3 protein: CASSHPDYNYGYTF

D gene: .
clone size: .
J gene: TRBJ1-2
CDR3 length: 16
V gene: TRBV28
CDR3 DNA: TGTGCCAGCAGCTCAATTGGGGGCGATATCAACTATGGCTACACCTTC
CDR3 protein: CASSSIGGDINYGYTF

D gene: .
clone size: .
J gene: TRBJ1-5
CDR3 length: 14
V gene: TRBV2
CDR3 DNA: TGTGCCAGCAGTCCCGAAGGGGGCAATCAGCCCCAGCATTTT
CDR3 protein: CASSPEGGNQPQHF

D gene: .
clone size: .
J gene: TRBJ2-2
CDR3 length: 15
V gene: TRBV5-1
CDR3 DNA: TGCGCCAGCAGCTTGGGCAGCGCGAACACCGGGGAGCTGTTTTTT
CDR3 protein: CASSLGSANTGELFF

D gene: .
clone size: few
J gene: TRBJ2-1
CDR3 length: 11
V gene: TRBV28
CDR3 DNA: TGTGCCAGCAGTAGGCAAGCAGGGCAGTTCTTC
CDR3 protein: CASSRQAGQFF

D gene: .
clone size: .
J gene: TRBJ2-3
CDR3 length: 14
V gene: TRBV5-1
CDR3 DNA: TGCGCCAGCAGCCTACCCGATTCCCTCGATACGCAGTATTTT
CDR3 protein: CASSLPDSLDTQYF

D gene: .
clone size: .
J gene: TRBJ2-2
CDR3 length: 14
V gene: TRBV7-3
CDR3 DNA: TGTGCCAGCAGCTTAACGCGGAACACCGGGGAGCTGTTTTTT
CDR3 protein: CASSLTRNTGELFF

D gene: .
clone size: .
J gene: TRBJ1-1
CDR3 length: 16
V gene: TRBV29-1
CDR3 DNA: TGCAGCGTTGTCATTGACAGAAGATCCCCAACAACTGAAGCTTTCTTT
CDR3 protein: CSVVIDRRSPTTEAFF

D gene: .
clone size: .
J gene: TRBJ2-5
CDR3 length: 17
V gene: TRBV7-6
CDR3 DNA: TGTGCCAGCGCCGGTGAGGGGGGGCCGGGCTTTCAAGAGACCCAGTACTTC
CDR3 protein: CASAGEGGPGFQETQYF

D gene: .
clone size: .
J gene: TRBJ2-1
CDR3 length: 17
V gene: TRBV1
CDR3 DNA: TGCACCAGCAGCCAAGGACGAGCGGGGGGCCCCTACAATGAGCAGTTCTTC
CDR3 protein: CTSSQGRAGGPYNEQFF

D gene: .
clone size: .
J gene: TRBJ2-3
CDR3 length: 15
V gene: TRBV10-3
CDR3 DNA: TGTGCCATCAGGGCTGAAGGAGCCCGCACAGATACGCAGTATTTT
CDR3 protein: CAIRAEGARTDTQYF

D gene: .
clone size: .
J gene: TRBJ1-2
CDR3 length: 15
V gene: TRBV7-9
CDR3 DNA: TGTGCCAGCAGCTACCCTCCGCCCCGAGACTATGGCTACACCTTC
CDR3 protein: CASSYPPPRDYGYTF

D gene: .
clone size: .
J gene: TRBJ1-2
CDR3 length: 16
V gene: TRBV5-1
CDR3 DNA: TGCGCCAGCAGCTTGGCCCGGGCAGACGAGGGCTATGGCTACACCTTC
CDR3 protein: CASSLARADEGYGYTF

D gene: TRBD1
clone size: .
J gene: TRBJ1-1
CDR3 length: 14
V gene: TRBV2
CDR3 DNA: TGTGCCAGCAGTGCCACAGGGGGTAGAAATGAAGCTTTCTTT
CDR3 protein: CASSATGGRNEAFF

D gene: .
clone size: .
J gene: TRBJ2-5
CDR3 length: 13
V gene: TRBV5-6
CDR3 DNA: TGTGCCAGCAGCCCGGACAGCCAAGAGACCCAGTACTTC
CDR3 protein: CASSPDSQETQYF

D gene: TRBD1
clone size: .
J gene: TRBJ2-1
CDR3 length: 17
V gene: TRBV2
CDR3 DNA: TGTGCCAGCAGTGAATTGTGGGGGACAGGTACCTACAATGAGCAGTTCTTC
CDR3 protein: CASSELWGTGTYNEQFF

D gene: .
clone size: .
J gene: TRBJ1-1
CDR3 length: 13
V gene: TRBV7-9
CDR3 DNA: TGTGCCAGCAGGCGGGGGGTTGACACTGAAGCTTTCTTT
CDR3 protein: CASRRGVDTEAFF

D gene: .
clone size: .
J gene: TRBJ2-5
CDR3 length: 15
V gene: TRBV5-4
CDR3 DNA: TGTGCCAGCAGCTTGGAACTACACCGTCCGGAGACCCAGTACTTC
CDR3 protein: CASSLELHRPETQYF

D gene: TRBD2
clone size: .
J gene: TRBJ2-1
CDR3 length: 15
V gene: TRBV7-2
CDR3 DNA: TGTGCCAGCAGCGTCCTCACTAGCGGGGGGGCTGAGCAGTTCTTC
CDR3 protein: CASSVLTSGGAEQFF

D gene: .
clone size: .
J gene: TRBJ2-1
CDR3 length: 15
V gene: TRBV11-3
CDR3 DNA: TGTGCCAGCAGCTTAGCGTCTAGCCTCAGCAATGAGCAGTTCTTC
CDR3 protein: CASSLASSLSNEQFF

D gene: .
clone size: few
J gene: TRBJ2-2
CDR3 length: 15
V gene: TRBV11-2
CDR3 DNA: TGTGCCAGCAGCTTAGATCGGAGGTCGACCGGGGAGCTGTTTTTT
CDR3 protein: CASSLDRRSTGELFF

D gene: .
clone size: .
J gene: TRBJ2-1
CDR3 length: 12
V gene: TRBV6-5
CDR3 DNA: TGTGCCAGCAGTTACCAGGACAATGAGCAGTTCTTC
CDR3 protein: CASSYQDNEQFF

D gene: .
clone size: .
J gene: TRBJ2-7
CDR3 length: 13
V gene: TRBV29-1
CDR3 DNA: TGCAGCGTTGAGGGAGGGGGAACCTACGAGCAGTACTTC
CDR3 protein: CSVEGGGTYEQYF

D gene: TRBD1
clone size: .
J gene: TRBJ2-5
CDR3 length: 16
V gene: TRBV6-1
CDR3 DNA: TGTGCCAGCAGTGAAGCGGTGGGACAGGGGTCGGAGACCCAGTACTTC
CDR3 protein: CASSEAVGQGSETQYF

D gene: TRBD1
clone size: .
J gene: TRBJ1-1
CDR3 length: 17
V gene: TRBV6-4
CDR3 DNA: TGTGCCAGCAGTGACCAACCGGGACAGGGGTTGAACACTGAAGCTTTCTTT
CDR3 protein: CASSDQPGQGLNTEAFF

D gene: .
clone size: few
J gene: TRBJ1-5
CDR3 length: 13
V gene: TRBV19
CDR3 DNA: TGTGCCAGTGAAACAGGGTACGATCAGCCCCAGCATTTT
CDR3 protein: CASETGYDQPQHF

D gene: TRBD2
clone size: .
J gene: TRBJ2-3
CDR3 length: 16
V gene: TRBV18
CDR3 DNA: TGTGCCAGCTCACCTAGCGGGGGGGCCGGCACAGATACGCAGTATTTT
CDR3 protein: CASSPSGGAGTDTQYF

D gene: .
clone size: .
J gene: TRBJ2-7
CDR3 length: 11
V gene: TRBV7-8
CDR3 DNA: TGTGCCAGCAGCTTAGGGGAGGGGGAATCCTTC
CDR3 protein: CASSLGEGESF

D gene: .
clone size: .
J gene: TRBJ2-5
CDR3 length: 13
V gene: TRBV5-1
CDR3 DNA: TGCGCCAGCAGCCGGGACAACCAAGAGACCCAGTACTTC
CDR3 protein: CASSRDNQETQYF

D gene: .
clone size: .
J gene: TRBJ2-5
CDR3 length: 17
V gene: TRBV19
CDR3 DNA: TGTGCCAGTAGCCCTACCCCCGGGGAGGGGGGTGCAGAGACCCAGTACTTC
CDR3 protein: CASSPTPGEGGAETQYF

D gene: .
clone size: .
J gene: TRBJ1-4
CDR3 length: 15
V gene: TRBV5-1
CDR3 DNA: TGCGCCAGCAGCTGGATGGGGGCACCGGGTGAAAAACTGTTTTTT
CDR3 protein: CASSWMGAPGEKLFF

D gene: TRBD1
clone size: .
J gene: TRBJ1-2
CDR3 length: 14
V gene: TRBV5-1
CDR3 DNA: TGCGCCAGCAGCAACGGACAGGGGCGATATGGCTACACCTTC
CDR3 protein: CASSNGQGRYGYTF

D gene: .
clone size: once
J gene: TRBJ2-5
CDR3 length: 15
V gene: TRBV5-1
CDR3 DNA: TGCGCCAGCAGCTTGAGTCTCGCGCCCCAAGAGACCCAGTACTTC
CDR3 protein: CASSLSLAPQETQYF